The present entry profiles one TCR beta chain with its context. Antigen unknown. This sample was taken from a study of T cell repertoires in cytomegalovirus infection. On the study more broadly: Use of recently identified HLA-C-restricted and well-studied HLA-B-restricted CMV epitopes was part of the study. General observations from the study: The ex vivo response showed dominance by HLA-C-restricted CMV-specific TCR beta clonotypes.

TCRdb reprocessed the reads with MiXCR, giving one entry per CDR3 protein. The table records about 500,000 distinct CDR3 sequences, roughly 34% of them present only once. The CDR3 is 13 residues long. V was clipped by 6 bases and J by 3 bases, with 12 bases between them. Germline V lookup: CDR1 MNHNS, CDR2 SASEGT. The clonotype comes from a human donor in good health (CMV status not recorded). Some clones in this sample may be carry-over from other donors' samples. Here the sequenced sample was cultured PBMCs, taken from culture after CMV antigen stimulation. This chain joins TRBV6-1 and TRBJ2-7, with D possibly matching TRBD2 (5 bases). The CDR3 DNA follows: TGTGCCAGCAGCCCCAGAGGGCTCTACGAGCAGTACTTC. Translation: CASSPRGLYEQYF.